This T cell receptor beta chain derives from a study of control samples from healthy donors and cancer patients. Some clones are missing from TCRdb's copy, which holds only in-frame ones; the method was immunoSEQ multiplex PCR. The table lists 150,000 to 200,000 clones, around 91% of them singletons, with roughly 1.6% in the top ten. The CDR3 length is 16 residues. The origin of this receptor is a woman in her twenties or thirties in good health. The chain joins TRBV12-2 to TRBJ1-5; TRBD1 was called by the table and not checked on the DNA. TRBV12-2 represents a pseudogene. What was sequenced was blood. Here the CDR3 DNA reads TGTGCAAGTCGCTTAGGGGCAGGCAGGGGCAATCAGCCCCAGCATTTT. This gives the protein CASRLGAGRGNQPQHF.